This T cell receptor beta chain is drawn from a study of blood T cell repertoires in COVID-19. Study-level background: The United States, Italy and Spain were the sources of the acute and convalescent COVID-19 samples. In each case, the material was cDNA or gDNA derived from T cells, B-cell-depleted T cells, or PBMCs.

Per the study methods: Amplification from reference gene primers served as the basis for estimated nucleated cell counts. Clones were read by immunoSEQ multiplex PCR, and TCRdb kept only the in-frame ones, dropping some. The D gene and trimming were derived from the DNA, and the V and J assignments and clone size from that table. The table lists 130,000 or so clones, around four fifths of them singletons, with 20% to 30% in the top ten. V lost 1 base and J 0 bases, leaving 8 bases between the germline ends. Looked up from germline, CDR1 is SGHVS and CDR2 is FQNEAQ. The CDR3 is 15 residues long. This clone was seen only once.

Material for sequencing was peripheral blood. This chain joins TRBV7-8 and TRBJ2-3; D unclear. The receptor comes from a human donor in a cohort sampled during active COVID-19. The CDR3, as DNA: TGTGCCAGCAGCTTAGTCAGGATTAGCACAGATACGCAGTATTTT. This sequence encodes CASSLVRISTDTQYF.